This T cell receptor beta chain derives from a study of blood T cells in healthy people across ages. Study results and caveats: Unsorted PBMC material precluded a definitive naive versus antigen-experienced comparison. Long-lived donors exceeded aged donors in naive CD4+ cells and diversity.

Researchers collected 9 to 10 milliliters of peripheral blood from every single donor. CDR3 length equals 15 residues. V was pared by 5 bases and J by 0 bases, with 5 bases of the junction left unmatched. CDR1 SEHNR and CDR2 FQNEAQ come from the germline V gene (reference sequence). Combining a sample-barcoded 5' primer with a J-beta primer mix, a second PCR ran for about 7 to 12 cycles. The authors tagged each cDNA molecule using a template-switch adaptor with 12 random nucleotides. TCRdb re-called the 5' RACE reads with MiXCR, one entry per CDR3 protein. The sample lists about 830,000 distinct CDR3 sequences, roughly 64% occurring once. Notes on this clonotype: Its antigen is as yet unknown.

Sequenced: blood. The chain is built from TRBV7-9 and TRBJ2-3; 7 positions agree with TRBD2. This TCR derives from a man aged 25 to 40 in good health. The CDR3 coding sequence is TGTGCCAGCAGCCGGGGGGACTTTAGCACAGATACGCAGTATTTT. It codes for CASSRGDFSTDTQYF.